This TCR beta chain was retrieved from a study of T cells in Graves' hyperthyroidism and ophthalmopathy. What was amplified from RNA transcripts were TCR beta CDR3 regions. With the HTBI primer set, the TCR CDR3 went through a first round of RT-PCR. TCRdb reanalysed the multiplex PCR reads using MiXCR and keeps one entry per CDR3 protein. This sample has more than 350,000 distinct CDR3 sequences; approximately 16% occur once, and the top ten carry roughly a fifth. The CDR3 length is 14 residues. V dropped 5 bases and J dropped 7; count of bases not matched to a gene: 7. This clonotype was observed many times. PBMCs were collected from an approximately 10 ml volume of fresh peripheral blood.

The gene calls are TRBV12-3 or TRBV12-4 and TRBJ2-1; the match to TRBD1 covers 8 bases. Sequencing was done on a sample of blood. This receptor was taken from a woman aged 55-70 years with Graves' ophthalmopathy. CDR3 bases: TGTGCCAGCAGTACCCGGGACAGGCTTAATGAGCAGTTCTTC. Its protein is CASSTRDRLNEQFF.